Following are 19 T cell receptor beta chains from one sample sequenced in a study of blood T cell repertoires in COVID-19. The protocol was immunoSEQ multiplex PCR, while the TCRdb copy is restricted to in-frame clones and leaves out a portion. The sample yields 70,000 or so clones, around nine tenths seen once. The sequenced sample consisted of peripheral blood. These TCRs come from a human donor in a cohort sampled during active COVID-19.

The gene calls are TRBV28 and TRBJ2-7; 9 nucleotides align to TRBD2. Per the germline V gene, CDR1 is MDHEN and CDR2 is SYDVKM. V lost 3 bases to trimming and J lost 0 bases; unmatched junction nucleotides: 12. The CDR3 runs to 18 residues. Written as DNA, the CDR3 is TGTGCCAGCAGTTTGATAAGCGGGGGGACCCCCTCCTCCTACGAGCAGTACTTC. This codes for CASSLISGGTPSSYEQYF.

This chain uses TRBV6-2 or TRBV6-3 with TRBJ2-7, with 9 bases aligning to TRBD2. The CDR3 consists of 20 residues. Unmatched junction bases numbered 20, after V lost 5 bases and J lost 0 bases. Germline V gives CDR1 MNHEY, CDR2 SVGEGT. The CDR3 here is CASSGPGPPRASGVSYEQYF. Here the CDR3 DNA reads TGTGCCAGCAGTGGGCCGGGACCTCCGAGGGCTAGCGGGGTCTCCTACGAGCAGTACTTC.

This chain links TRBV5-1 with TRBJ1-6; TRBD1 aligns across 10 bases. The CDR3 is made up of 15 amino acids. Looked up from germline, CDR1 is SGHRS and CDR2 is YFSETQ. V shed 0 bases, J shed 10 bases, and the junction held 4 bases outside the gene matches. The CDR3 nucleotides are TGCGCCAGCAGCTTGGACGGGACAGGGGAATCACCCCTCCACTTT. This translates into CASSLDGTGESPLHF.

The chain is built from TRBV11-2 and TRBJ2-7, with 8 bases identical to TRBD1. Germline assignment: CDR1 SGHAT and CDR2 FQNNGV. J was trimmed by 3 bases and V by 5 bases; bases with no gene match: 15. There are 17 residues in the CDR3. The CDR3 sequence is CASSPFPRTGKSYEQYF. The CDR3 nucleotides read TGTGCCAGCAGCCCCTTTCCGAGGACAGGGAAAAGCTACGAGCAGTACTTC.

The table lists this clone with a count of one. The chain joins TRBV29-1 to TRBJ1-2, with 9 bases that match TRBD1. Germline V lookup: CDR1 SQVTM, CDR2 ANQGSEA. The V gene end was trimmed by 4 bases and the J gene end by 2 bases; junction bases not matched to a gene: 14. This CDR3 spans 17 amino acids. CDR3 bases: TGCAGCGTTGCGGGACAGGGAAAGACGTGGGGGAACTATGGCTACACCTTC. It specifies CSVAGQGKTWGNYGYTF.

The rearrangement links TRBV5-4 to TRBJ1-6; D is perhaps TRBD1 (6 bases). In germline, CDR1 is SGHNT, CDR2 YYREEE (reference sequence). Trimming stripped 2 bases from V and 11 bases from J, with 14 bases between. The CDR3 runs 14 residues. For the CDR3, the DNA is TGTGCCAGCAGCTTCGAACAGGGTTTTGCACCCCTCCACTTT. Its protein product is CASSFEQGFAPLHF.

This chain joins TRBV7-2 and TRBJ1-5; unclear D gene. The CDR3 is 14 amino acids. Per the germline V gene, CDR1 is SGHTA and CDR2 is FQGNSA. Trimming left V 1 base short and J 4 bases short, with 8 bases between. CDR3 nucleotide sequence: TGTGCCAGCAGCTTAGTGACATTAAATCAGCCCCAGCATTTT. This encodes CASSLVTLNQPQHF.

The sample holds one count of this clone. The chain couples TRBV30 to TRBJ2-7; 7 bases align to TRBD1. Germline lookup yields CDR1 GTSNPN and CDR2 SVGIG (reference sequence). With 0 bases clipped from V and 0 bases from J, the junction kept 5 bases outside the gene matches. The CDR3 totals 15 residues. For the CDR3, the DNA is TGTGCCTGGAGTGTAGGGACAGCGGTCTCCTACGAGCAGTACTTC. Translating it yields CAWSVGTAVSYEQYF.

This chain uses TRBV4-2 with TRBJ1-4; 10 nucleotides match TRBD1. This CDR3 comprises 16 residues. V lost 0 bases, J lost 7 bases, and 5 bases stayed unmatched. The germline gives CDR1 LGHNA, CDR2 YNFKEQ. The CDR3 region has the DNA TGTGCCAGCAGCCAAGATGTAGGGACAGGGGTTGAAAAACTGTTTTTT. It codes for CASSQDVGTGVEKLFF.

This chain joins TRBV11-2 and TRBJ2-7; D call uncertain. Germline values: CDR1 SGHAT, CDR2 FQNNGV. Trimming left V 0 bases short and J 7 bases short, with 13 bases between. CDR3 length: 14 amino acids. CDR3 DNA sequence: TGTGCCAGCAGCTTAGAACGCAGGAACAAAGAGCAGTACTTC. Residues: CASSLERRNKEQYF.

This chain connects TRBV5-6 to TRBJ1-1; 7 bases are a match to TRBD1. Looked up from germline, CDR1 is SGHDT and CDR2 is YYEEEE. The CDR3 runs 14 residues. Trimming took 3 bases from V and 0 from J; bases not matched to a gene: 2. The CDR3 DNA reads as TGTGCCAGCAGCTATGGGACAGTGAACACTGAAGCTTTCTTT. Its translation: CASSYGTVNTEAFF.

The V and J genes are TRBV19 and TRBJ2-3, with D perhaps TRBD2 (6 bases). CDR1 is LNHDA and CDR2 is SQIVND in the germline V gene (reference sequence). Trimming stripped 9 bases from V and 3 bases from J, with 19 bases between. This CDR3 comprises 15 residues. CDR3 in amino acids: CASALGDAGTDTQYF. CDR3 sequence (DNA): TGTGCCAGCGCCCTCGGGGATGCGGGAACAGATACGCAGTATTTT.

This chain joins TRBV19 and TRBJ1-2, with 10 bases identical to TRBD1. J gave up 0 bases and V 3 bases, and 7 bases lay outside the gene matches. Germline V gene lookup returns CDR1 LNHDA and CDR2 SQIVND (reference sequence). The CDR3 runs to 17 residues. CDR3 sequence (DNA): TGTGCCAGTAGTATCTTAGGGACAGGGGTCCCTAACTATGGCTACACCTTC. Its translation: CASSILGTGVPNYGYTF.

V usage is TRBV9 and J usage is TRBJ2-7, with 9 bases fitting TRBD1. V lost 4 bases, J lost 5 bases, and 7 bases stayed unmatched. The CDR3 contains 14 residues. Germline CDR1 reads SGDLS; CDR2 reads YYNGEE. The CDR3 nucleotides read TGTGCCAGCAGCTGGACAGGGGATAGAGACGAGCAGTACTTC. This gives the protein CASSWTGDRDEQYF.

The V and J genes are TRBV24-1 and TRBJ2-7, with TRBD1 identical over 11 bases. Looked up from germline, CDR1 is KGHDR and CDR2 is SFDVKD. This CDR3 is built from 15 residues. Trimming at V came to 4 bases and at J to 3 bases, leaving 4 bases not matched to a gene. The CDR3 bases are TGTGCCACCAGTGACCCCGGGACAGGGGGCTACGAGCAGTACTTC. Protein product: CATSDPGTGGYEQYF.

The gene calls are TRBV25-1 and TRBJ2-3; possibly TRBD1 for D (5 bases). V dropped 4 bases and J dropped 0 bases, with 5 bases sitting between them. This CDR3 comprises 13 residues. Germline V gene lookup returns CDR1 MGHDK and CDR2 SYGVNS. The CDR3 is CASSAGSTDTQYF. The CDR3 DNA reads TGTGCCAGCAGTGCAGGGAGCACAGATACGCAGTATTTT.

The rearrangement joins TRBV5-1 to TRBJ2-5; the D gene is possibly TRBD1 (6 bases). Per the germline V gene, CDR1 is SGHRS and CDR2 is YFSETQ. The length of the CDR3 is 13 residues. Between the trimmed V and J ends, which lost 0 bases and 4 bases, there was a span of 7 bases. Written as DNA, the CDR3 is TGCGCCAGCAGCTTGGGAGGGGGAGAGACCCAGTACTTC. This translates into CASSLGGGETQYF.

This clone was counted once. The rearrangement uses TRBV27 and TRBJ2-7, with 15 bases lining up with TRBD2. Germline-derived CDR1 and CDR2 are MNHEY and SMNVEV (reference sequence). The CDR3 runs 20 residues. The ends lost 5 bases at V and 0 bases at J; junction bases unmatched: 14. The CDR3 sequence is CASSVGLAGGGPPSSYEQYF. The CDR3, as DNA: TGTGCCAGCAGTGTGGGACTAGCGGGGGGAGGACCACCCAGCTCCTACGAGCAGTACTTC.

V is TRBV6-2 or TRBV6-3 and J is TRBJ2-7, with TRBD1 as a possible D gene (6 bases). V was clipped by 5 bases and J by 0 bases, with 14 bases between them. The CDR3 has 15 amino acids. Germline CDR1 reads MNHEY; CDR2 reads SVGEGT. This chain's CDR3 is CASSTPGHTSYEQYF. Here the CDR3 DNA reads TGTGCCAGCAGTACTCCGGGACACACCTCCTACGAGCAGTACTTC.